These 3 T cell receptor beta chains were all obtained from the same sample, sequenced in a study of T-cell memory formation after mild COVID-19. TCRdb called the 5' RACE reads again in MiXCR, with one record for every CDR3 protein. The sample lists some 86,000 distinct CDR3 sequences, around 27% occurring once. Sample: PBMCs or a T cell subset sorted from them (not recorded which). Source of these receptors: a man aged 18 to 29 who had mild COVID-19 (a few samples of this study predate the infection). Cell type and time point are not known.

The chain combines TRBV4-3 with TRBJ2-7; D unclear. Deletions cut 1 base from V and 6 bases from J, with 7 bases between. The CDR3 has 12 amino acids. Germline CDR1 LGHNA, CDR2 YSLEER. In nucleotides, the CDR3 is TGCGCCAGCAGCCAAGTTGGGTCCGAGCAGTACTTC. This translates into CASSQVGSEQYF.

CDR3 sequence reads: CSASGFRSAGAYNEQFF. The CDR3 DNA reads TGCAGTGCTAGTGGTTTCCGGTCGGCGGGGGCCTACAATGAGCAGTTCTTC. V gene TRBV20-1 combines with J gene TRBJ2-1, with TRBD2 matching over 7 bases. The ends lost 3 bases at V and 2 bases at J; junction bases unmatched: 13. This CDR3 has 17 amino acids. Per germline, CDR1 DFQATT and CDR2 SNEGSKA (reference sequence).

The gene calls are TRBV7-9 and TRBJ1-3; D ambiguous. Germline-derived CDR1 and CDR2 are SEHNR and FQNEAQ (reference sequence). CDR3 length: 16 residues. V lost 1 base and J 6 bases, leaving 16 bases between the germline ends. CDR3 nucleotides: TGTGCCAGCAGCTTAGGCCAGTGGGAAGAGGAAAACACCATATATTTT. The encoded protein is CASSLGQWEEENTIYF. Based on the CDR3 plus reference TRBV7-9 and TRBJ1-3, the full variable domain is DTGVSQNPRHKITKRGQNVTFRCDPISEHNRLYWYRQTLGQGPEFLTYFQNEAQLEKSRLLSDRFSAERPKGSFSTLEIQRTEQGDSAMYLCASSLGQWEEENTIYFGEGSWLTVV.